This entry features one T cell receptor beta chain sequence. Its antigen remains unidentified. The CDR3 runs 14 residues. V lost 5 bases and J 0 bases, leaving 11 bases between the germline ends. Germline V lookup: CDR1 LNHDA, CDR2 SQIVND (reference sequence). The data are from a study of beta chain features in type 1 diabetes. Study-wide points: Among all four CD4+ subsets, Type 1 diabetes patients had TCRB CDR3s that were moderately but significantly shorter.

As every portion of the isolated RNA was reverse transcribed, the sequencing read expressed TCRB transcripts. Clones were read by immunoSEQ multiplex PCR, and TCRdb kept only the in-frame ones, dropping some. The sample lists approximately 600,000 clones; roughly an eighth were seen once. The chain employs TRBV19 and TRBJ2-7, with a possible D match to TRBD1 (5 bases). This clonotype originated in a man aged 25-45 years with type 1 diabetes. The sequenced material came from naive CD4+ T cells from blood. The CDR3 is CASSRQGSSYEQYF. The CDR3 DNA is TGTGCCAGTAGTCGGCAGGGAAGCTCCTACGAGCAGTACTTC.